The rows below give T cell receptor beta chains drawn from one sample of a study of blood T cell repertoires in COVID-19. Measured with immunoSEQ multiplex PCR; TCRdb has only the in-frame clones, and not every one. The sample includes 350,000 or so clones, about 91% seen only once; the top ten take 1.5% to 2%. Sequences were obtained from peripheral blood. The receptors derive from a woman younger than 45 with COVID-19, enrolled during active disease. Each CDR3 is given with its conserved first and last residue. The D gene is left open where the match is weak. Rows give clone size only sometimes, using once, few, many, or a class for an expanded clone.

V	D	J	size	CDR3	DNA
TRBV10-3	NA	TRBJ1-1	few	CAISLTPNTEAFF	TGTGCCATCAGCTTGACACCGAACACTGAAGCTTTCTTT
TRBV7-9	NA	TRBJ2-1	NA	CASSSGFSAYNEQFF	TGTGCCAGCAGCTCCGGTTTTAGCGCCTACAATGAGCAGTTCTTC
TRBV28	NA	TRBJ2-2	NA	CASSFRGVDGELFF	TGTGCCAGCAGTTTCAGGGGGGTCGATGGGGAGCTGTTTTTT
TRBV5-1	TRBD1	TRBJ1-2	NA	CASSLITTGTGYTF	TGCGCCAGCAGCCTAATCACGACAGGGACCGGCTACACCTTC
TRBV5-4	NA	TRBJ2-1	NA	CASSSLSVQQFF	TGTGCCAGCAGCTCCCTCTCGGTGCAGCAGTTCTTC
TRBV7-2	TRBD1	TRBJ1-2	NA	CASSLSGQGYGYTF	TGTGCCAGCAGCTTATCGGGACAGGGCTATGGCTACACCTTC
TRBV7-6	NA	TRBJ2-3	NA	CASSPVGHSTDTQYF	TGTGCCAGCAGCCCGGTGGGACATAGCACAGATACGCAGTATTTT
TRBV5-1	NA	TRBJ2-1	NA	CASSFWAGVNEQFF	TGCGCCAGCAGCTTCTGGGCAGGGGTCAATGAGCAGTTCTTC
TRBV19	NA	TRBJ1-6	NA	CASSIQDSSPLHF	TGTGCCAGTAGTATACAGGACAGTTCACCCCTCCACTTT
TRBV7-9	NA	TRBJ1-6	NA	CASSLEGVEANSPLHF	TGTGCCAGCAGCTTGGAGGGCGTGGAGGCTAATTCACCCCTCCACTTT
TRBV6-5	TRBD1	TRBJ1-2	NA	CASSSGTGSYGYTF	TGTGCCAGCAGCTCCGGGACAGGGTCCTATGGCTACACCTTC
TRBV28	TRBD1	TRBJ2-3	once	CASSSGGSDTDTQYF	TGTGCCAGCAGTTCAGGGGGTTCTGACACAGATACGCAGTATTTT
TRBV3-1/TRBV3-2	TRBD1	TRBJ2-7	NA	CASSEFPADRPYF	TGTGCCAGCAGCGAGTTTCCGGCGGACAGGCCCTACTTC
TRBV6-2/TRBV6-3	NA	TRBJ1-1	few	CASSFSARTGEAFF	TGTGCCAGCAGTTTCTCAGCCCGTACAGGTGAAGCTTTCTTT
TRBV18	NA	TRBJ1-1	NA	CASSPMAQMNTEAFF	TGTGCCAGCTCACCAATGGCACAGATGAACACTGAAGCTTTCTTT
TRBV11-1	TRBD2	TRBJ2-7	NA	CASSPQGLAVVGQYF	TGTGCCAGCAGCCCGCAGGGACTAGCGGTTGTCGGGCAGTACTTC
TRBV4-3	NA	TRBJ2-7	NA	CASSQGVGGSEQYF	TGCGCCAGCAGCCAAGGGGTGGGAGGCTCCGAGCAGTACTTC